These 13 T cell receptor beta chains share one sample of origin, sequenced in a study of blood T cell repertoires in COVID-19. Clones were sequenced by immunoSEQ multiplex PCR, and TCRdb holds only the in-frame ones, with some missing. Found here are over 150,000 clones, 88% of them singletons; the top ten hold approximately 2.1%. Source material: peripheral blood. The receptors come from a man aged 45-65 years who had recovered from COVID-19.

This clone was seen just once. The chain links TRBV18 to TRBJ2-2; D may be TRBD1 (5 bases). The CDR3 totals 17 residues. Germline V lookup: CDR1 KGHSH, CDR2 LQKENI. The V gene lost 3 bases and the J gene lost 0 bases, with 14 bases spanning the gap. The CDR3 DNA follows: TGTGCCAGCTCACCTGAGCGACAGACCTCGAACACCGGGGAGCTGTTTTTT. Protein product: CASSPERQTSNTGELFF. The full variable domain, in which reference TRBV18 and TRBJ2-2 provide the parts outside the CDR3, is NAGVMQNPRHLVRRRGQEARLRCSPMKGHSHVYWYRQLPEEGLKFMVYLQKENIIDESGMPKERFSAEFPKEGPSILRIQQVVRGDSAAYFCASSPERQTSNTGELFFGEGSRLTVL.

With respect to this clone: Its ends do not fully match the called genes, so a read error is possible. The CDR3 reads CASSDRVSMGF. CDR3 nucleotides: TGTGCCAGCAGTGACAGGGTTTCGATGGGCTTC. This chain joins TRBV28 and TRBJ1-2; 7 bases align to TRBD1. The CDR3 is made up of 11 amino acids. Germline-derived CDR1 and CDR2 are MDHEN and SYDVKM.

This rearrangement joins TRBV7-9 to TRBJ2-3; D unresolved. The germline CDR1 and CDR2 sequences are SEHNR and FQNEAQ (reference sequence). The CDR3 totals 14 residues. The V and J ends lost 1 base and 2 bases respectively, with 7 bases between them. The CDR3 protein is CASSLVPLTDTQYF. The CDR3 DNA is TGTGCCAGCAGCTTAGTTCCCCTCACAGATACGCAGTATTTT.

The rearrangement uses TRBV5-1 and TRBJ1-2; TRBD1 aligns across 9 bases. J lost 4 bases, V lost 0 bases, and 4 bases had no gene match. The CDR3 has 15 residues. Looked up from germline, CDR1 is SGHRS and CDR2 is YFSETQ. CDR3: CASSLDTGGTYGYTF. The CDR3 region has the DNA TGCGCCAGCAGCTTGGACACAGGGGGCACCTATGGCTACACCTTC.

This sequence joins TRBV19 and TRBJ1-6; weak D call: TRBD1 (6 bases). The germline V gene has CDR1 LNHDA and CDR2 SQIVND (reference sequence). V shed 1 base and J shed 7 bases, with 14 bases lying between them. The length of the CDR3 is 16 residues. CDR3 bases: TGTGCCAGTAGTATAGTGGACGGACAGCCCAATTCACCCCTCCACTTT. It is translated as CASSIVDGQPNSPLHF.

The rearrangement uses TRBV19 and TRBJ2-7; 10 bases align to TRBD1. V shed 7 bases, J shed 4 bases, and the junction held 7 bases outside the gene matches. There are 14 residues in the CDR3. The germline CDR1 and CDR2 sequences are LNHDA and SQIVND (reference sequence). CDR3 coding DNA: TGTGCCAGTACCCCGGGACAGGGGAGTTACGAGCAGTACTTC. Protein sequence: CASTPGQGSYEQYF.

CDR3 coding DNA: TGTGCCTTGGGCACGACAGGGCAAGAGACCCAGTACTTC. Its protein is CALGTTGQETQYF. The rearrangement links TRBV30 to TRBJ2-5; TRBD1 agrees at 7 bases. The trim removed 7 bases at V and 2 bases at J, leaving 7 bases unmatched. The CDR3 totals 13 residues. In germline, CDR1 is GTSNPN, CDR2 SVGIG (reference sequence).

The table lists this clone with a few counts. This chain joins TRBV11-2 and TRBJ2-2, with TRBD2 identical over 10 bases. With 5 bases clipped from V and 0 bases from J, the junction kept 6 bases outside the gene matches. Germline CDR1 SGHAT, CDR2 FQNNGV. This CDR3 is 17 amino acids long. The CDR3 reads CASSRTAGGPNTGELFF. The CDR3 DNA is TGTGCCAGCAGCCGAACAGCGGGAGGGCCGAACACCGGGGAGCTGTTTTTT.

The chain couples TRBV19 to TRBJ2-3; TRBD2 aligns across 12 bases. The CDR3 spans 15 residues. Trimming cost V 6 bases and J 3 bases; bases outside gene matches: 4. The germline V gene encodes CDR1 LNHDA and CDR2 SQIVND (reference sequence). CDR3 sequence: CASRSTSGRTDTQYF. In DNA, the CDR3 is TGTGCCAGTAGGTCGACTAGCGGGAGAACAGATACGCAGTATTTT.

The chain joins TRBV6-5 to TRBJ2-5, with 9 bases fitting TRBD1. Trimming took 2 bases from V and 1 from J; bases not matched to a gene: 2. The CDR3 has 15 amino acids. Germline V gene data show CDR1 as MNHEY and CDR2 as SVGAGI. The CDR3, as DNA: TGTGCCAGCAGTTACGAGACAGGGGGCCAAGAGACCCAGTACTTC. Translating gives CASSYETGGQETQYF.

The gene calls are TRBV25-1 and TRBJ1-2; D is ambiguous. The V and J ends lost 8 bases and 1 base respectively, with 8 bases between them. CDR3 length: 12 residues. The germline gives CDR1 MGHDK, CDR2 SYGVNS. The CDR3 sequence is CASRRDNYGYTF. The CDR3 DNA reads TGTGCCAGCCGCCGGGATAACTATGGCTACACCTTC.

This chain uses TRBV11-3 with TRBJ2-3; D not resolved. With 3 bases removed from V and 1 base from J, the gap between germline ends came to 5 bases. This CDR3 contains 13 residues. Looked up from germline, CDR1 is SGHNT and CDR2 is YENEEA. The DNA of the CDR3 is TGTGCCAGCAGCTTTACAGGCACAGATACGCAGTATTTT. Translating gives CASSFTGTDTQYF.

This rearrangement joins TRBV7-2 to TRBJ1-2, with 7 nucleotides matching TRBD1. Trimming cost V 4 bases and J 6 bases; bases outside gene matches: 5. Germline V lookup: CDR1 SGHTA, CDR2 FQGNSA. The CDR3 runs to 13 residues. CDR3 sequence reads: CASSYRQGDGYTF. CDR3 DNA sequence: TGTGCCAGCAGCTACCGACAGGGAGATGGCTACACCTTC.